Presented here are 22 T cell receptor beta chains from one specimen sequenced in a study of T cell responses to AZD1222 COVID-19 vaccine. The method was immunoSEQ multiplex PCR; TCRdb's version includes in-frame clones alone and lacks a portion of them. This sample has more than 90,000 clones, with about 90% found just once. Sequencing was performed on peripheral blood, taken 28 days after the second AZD1222 dose. The receptors come from an adult who received the AZD1222 COVID-19 vaccine.

V gene TRBV5-1 combines with J gene TRBJ2-3; TRBD2 matches 12 bases. This CDR3 has 16 amino acids. CDR1 and CDR2 (germline): SGHRS, YFSETQ. Losses at the gene ends were 0 bases for V and 3 bases for J; bases not matched to a gene: 2. The CDR3 sequence: CASSLELAGGTDTQYF. As DNA, the CDR3 is TGCGCCAGCAGCTTGGAGCTAGCGGGGGGGACAGATACGCAGTATTTT.

The gene calls are TRBV19 and TRBJ2-6; D may be TRBD1 (5 bases). Trimming removed 6 bases at V and 0 bases at J, with 12 bases between. CDR3 length: 16 amino acids. Per the germline V gene, CDR1 is LNHDA and CDR2 is SQIVND (reference sequence). The DNA for the CDR3 is TGTGCCAGTAGAACGTCCAGGGTCTCTGGGGCCAACGTCCTGACTTTC. It translates to CASRTSRVSGANVLTF. The variable domain in full, completed from reference TRBV19 and TRBJ2-6, reads DGGITQSPKYLFRKEGQNVTLSCEQNLNHDAMYWYRQDPGQGLRLIYYSQIVNDFQKGDIAEGYSVSREKKESFPLTVTSAQKNPTAFYLCASRTSRVSGANVLTFGAGSRLTVL.

The chain joins TRBV5-6 to TRBJ1-6; no definite D call. V was shortened by 4 bases and J by 10 bases, with 12 bases between the two germline ends. The CDR3 is 13 residues long. Germline loops: CDR1 SGHDT, CDR2 YYEEEE. The CDR3 sequence is CASSLRAESPLHF. In nucleotides, the CDR3 is TGTGCCAGCAGCCTCCGGGCGGAATCACCCCTCCACTTT.

This chain's CDR3 is CASSVDSSGRQETQYF. The CDR3, as DNA: TGTGCCAGCAGCGTAGATTCTAGCGGGAGGCAAGAGACCCAGTACTTC. This chain connects TRBV9 to TRBJ2-5; 11 bases line up with TRBD2. The CDR3 is 16 amino acids. V lost 0 bases and J lost 2; bases outside the gene matches: 3. Per germline, CDR1 SGDLS and CDR2 YYNGEE.

The rearrangement uses TRBV30 and TRBJ1-1; D might be TRBD1 (5 bases). V lost 0 bases to trimming and J lost 6 bases, with 17 bases between them. The V gene's germline CDR1 is GTSNPN and CDR2 SVGIG (reference sequence). This CDR3 contains 15 residues. In DNA, the CDR3 is TGTGCCTGGAGTGTCTCCCGGACCCGAGGGGCTGAAGCTTTCTTT. Translating gives CAWSVSRTRGAEAFF.

The rearrangement links TRBV29-1 to TRBJ2-2; D not certain. V lost 4 bases and J 0 bases, leaving 12 bases between the germline ends. CDR3 length: 15 residues. CDR1 is SQVTM, CDR2 ANQGSEA, per germline. CDR3 amino acids: CSVVWGSANTGELFF. The CDR3 DNA is TGCAGCGTTGTATGGGGATCTGCGAACACCGGGGAGCTGTTTTTT.

The chain uses TRBV5-5 and TRBJ1-2; D unclear. Between the trimmed V and J ends, which lost 0 bases and 3 bases, there was a span of 12 bases. The CDR3 sequence is 15 residues long. Germline V gene lookup returns CDR1 SGHKS and CDR2 YYEKEE (reference sequence). In DNA form, the CDR3 reads TGTGCCAGCAGCTTGGACTCCGCCAGCTACTATGGCTACACCTTC. Amino acid sequence: CASSLDSASYYGYTF. Full variable domain (outside the CDR3, taken from reference TRBV5-5 and TRBJ1-2): DAGVTQSPTHLIKTRGQQVTLRCSPISGHKSVSWYQQVLGQGPQFIFQYYEKEERGRGNFPDRFSARQFPNYSSELNVNALLLGDSALYLCASSLDSASYYGYTFGSGTRLTVV.

V usage is TRBV27 and J usage is TRBJ1-5, with D maybe TRBD1 (6 bases). Trimming took 4 bases from V and 5 from J, leaving 9 bases between them. Looked up from germline, CDR1 is MNHEY and CDR2 is SMNVEV (reference sequence). CDR3 length equals 13 residues. DNA of the CDR3: TGTGCCAGCAGTTGGGGGCTCGATCAGCCCCAGCATTTT. Its translation: CASSWGLDQPQHF.

V usage is TRBV5-4 and J usage is TRBJ1-5, with 11 bases aligning to TRBD1. Germline V gene sequence: CDR1 SGHNT, CDR2 YYREEE (reference sequence). This CDR3 has 16 amino acids. The ends lost 3 bases at V and 4 bases at J; junction bases unmatched: 6. The chain's CDR3 is CASSWKGTGGNQPQHF. Written as DNA, the CDR3 is TGTGCCAGCAGCTGGAAGGGGACAGGGGGTAATCAGCCCCAGCATTTT. The variable domain in full, completed from reference TRBV5-4 and TRBJ1-5, reads ETGVTQSPTHLIKTRGQQVTLRCSSQSGHNTVSWYQQALGQGPQFIFQYYREEENGRGNFPPRFSGLQFPNYSSELNVNALELDDSALYLCASSWKGTGGNQPQHFGDGTRLSIL.

The CDR3 DNA is TGTGCCAGCAGTTCCCCGGGAACTAGAGATACGCAGTATTTT. This translates into CASSSPGTRDTQYF. The J gene is TRBJ2-3, the V gene TRBV6-5; possibly TRBD2 for D (5 bases). This CDR3 spans 14 amino acids. Trimming pared 4 bases from V and 5 bases from J, leaving 13 bases between. Looked up from germline, CDR1 is MNHEY and CDR2 is SVGAGI.

The chain has TRBV10-3 and TRBJ2-7, with 9 bases matching TRBD1. With V trimmed by 7 bases and J by 2 bases, 6 bases remained unmatched. The CDR3 runs to 14 residues. Germline loops: CDR1 ENHRY, CDR2 SYGVKD. In DNA, the CDR3 is TGTGCCATCAACCCGGGACAGGGTCCCTACGAGCAGTACTTC. It yields the protein CAINPGQGPYEQYF.

The table lists this clone with a few counts. The CDR3 coding sequence is TGTGCCAGCAGCTCGGGACAGGGACCCAGGGGCTACACCTTC. Translation: CASSSGQGPRGYTF. The V and J genes are TRBV9 and TRBJ1-2; 9 nucleotides match TRBD1. Trimming took 4 bases from V and 8 from J; bases not matched to a gene: 9. Germline lookup yields CDR1 SGDLS and CDR2 YYNGEE. The CDR3 is 14 residues long.

The chain links TRBV30 to TRBJ2-5, with a tentative D call TRBD2 (5 bases). Trimming removed 2 bases at V and 5 bases at J, with 12 bases between. The length of the CDR3 is 13 residues. Germline V gene lookup returns CDR1 GTSNPN and CDR2 SVGIG (reference sequence). CDR3 sequence: CAWSYGEPETQYF. In DNA, the CDR3 is TGTGCCTGGAGTTACGGGGAGCCGGAGACCCAGTACTTC.

This chain links TRBV9 with TRBJ2-2, with 7 bases lining up with TRBD2. Trimming took 5 bases from V and 1 from J; bases not matched to a gene: 2. The CDR3 runs to 14 residues. Germline lookup yields CDR1 SGDLS and CDR2 YYNGEE. This chain's CDR3 is CASRGGGNTGELFF. Here the CDR3 DNA reads TGTGCCAGCAGGGGCGGGGGGAACACCGGGGAGCTGTTTTTT.

The genes are TRBV5-1 and TRBJ2-6, with unresolved D. This CDR3 region has 16 residues. Germline loops: CDR1 SGHRS, CDR2 YFSETQ. Trimming took off 0 bases at V and 0 bases at J, with 7 bases between the two ends. The CDR3 nucleotides are TGCGCCAGCAGCTTGGCCAGTCTCTCTGGGGCCAACGTCCTGACTTTC. Translation: CASSLASLSGANVLTF.

This clone was seen a single time. The chain carries TRBV30 and TRBJ1-5; 7 bases map to TRBD1. CDR3 length: 14 amino acids. V lost 2 bases, J lost 0 bases, and 1 base stayed unmatched. Germline V CDR1 and CDR2: GTSNPN, SVGIG (reference sequence). CDR3 DNA sequence: TGTGCCTGGAGTACAGGGGATAGCAATCAGCCCCAGCATTTT. Protein product: CAWSTGDSNQPQHF.

The rearrangement uses TRBV5-1 and TRBJ2-5; D is perhaps TRBD1 (6 bases). CDR1 is SGHRS and CDR2 is YFSETQ in the germline V gene. There are 14 residues in the CDR3. Trimming took off 0 bases at V and 3 bases at J, with 9 bases between the two ends. The CDR3 is CASSLAQGEETQYF. CDR3 nucleotide sequence: TGCGCCAGCAGCTTGGCACAGGGAGAAGAGACCCAGTACTTC. Full variable domain (outside the CDR3, taken from reference TRBV5-1 and TRBJ2-5): KAGVTQTPRYLIKTRGQQVTLSCSPISGHRSVSWYQQTPGQGLQFLFEYFSETQRNKGNFPGRFSGRQFSNSRSEMNVSTLELGDSALYLCASSLAQGEETQYFGPGTRLLVL.

V usage is TRBV2 and J usage is TRBJ1-2, with a tentative D call TRBD1 (5 bases). The V gene's germline CDR1 is SNHLY and CDR2 FYNNEI. With 5 bases removed from V and 2 bases from J, the gap between germline ends came to 9 bases. The CDR3 sequence is 13 residues long. CDR3 sequence: CASSLDSNYGYTF. The CDR3 coding sequence is TGTGCCAGCAGTCTAGACAGCAACTATGGCTACACCTTC.

V is TRBV28 and J is TRBJ1-5; D unclear. This CDR3 spans 15 amino acids. Per the germline V gene, CDR1 is MDHEN and CDR2 is SYDVKM. The ends were cut back, 1 base at V and 3 bases at J, with 10 bases in the middle. This CDR3 is CASSLSGRHNQPQHF. DNA for the CDR3: TGTGCCAGCAGTTTATCAGGACGTCACAATCAGCCCCAGCATTTT.

This chain links TRBV11-2 with TRBJ2-7; TRBD2 aligns across 13 bases. V trimming: 1 base; J trimming: 7 bases; junction bases outside the gene matches: 1. Germline V CDR1 and CDR2: SGHAT, FQNNGV. CDR3 length equals 14 residues. The chain's CDR3 is CASSLGTSGGEQYF. In DNA, the CDR3 is TGTGCCAGCAGCTTAGGGACTAGCGGGGGTGAGCAGTACTTC.

The chain combines TRBV24-1 with TRBJ2-7; D not resolved. The V gene lost 4 bases and the J gene lost 3 bases, with 6 bases spanning the gap. The CDR3 is made up of 12 amino acids. Germline CDR1 and CDR2: KGHDR and SFDVKD. The CDR3 coding sequence is TGTGCCACCAGTGAGAGTAGCTACGAGCAGTACTTC. This sequence encodes CATSESSYEQYF.

V and J are TRBV9 and TRBJ2-3, with a possible D match to TRBD2 (6 bases). This CDR3 is built from 16 residues. With 7 bases removed from V and 2 bases from J, the gap between germline ends came to 20 bases. Germline CDR1 reads SGDLS; CDR2 reads YYNGEE. The CDR3 spells CASGRTRDPYTDTQYF. CDR3 bases: TGTGCCAGCGGACGAACGCGGGACCCCTACACAGATACGCAGTATTTT. Complete variable domain (other parts from reference TRBV9 and TRBJ2-3): DSGVTQTPKHLITATGQRVTLRCSPRSGDLSVYWYQQSLDQGLQFLIQYYNGEERAKGNILERFSAQQFPDLHSELNLSSLELGDSALYFCASGRTRDPYTDTQYFGPGTRLTVL.